This T cell receptor (beta chain) was captured in a study of blood T cells in healthy people across ages (dated by TCRdb to between 2015 and 2016). As for the study more broadly: Template switching captured roughly one uniquely barcoded TCR beta cDNA molecule per two T cells in model experiments. To track age-related changes in TCR beta repertoire diversity, the study relied on deep sequencing normalized with unique cDNA molecular identifiers. Donors were grouped into four age groups: young (average 16 years), middle-aged (around 39), aged (62) and long-lived (less than 85). Using the same blood draw, the study looked at two additional independent replicas of 1 million unique cDNA reads for two donors, one aged 18 to 30 and the other aged 80 or older. Paper-wide results and their limitations: Compared with the aged group, the long-lived group had more naive CD4+ T cells, fewer expanded clones and increased TCR diversity, a pattern suggesting age selection. Total diversity estimates from one million sequenced T cells were considered lower bounds and underestimates. Because profiling used bulk unsorted PBMCs, naive and antigen-experienced compartments could not be compared conclusively. Because donor CMV infection status was unknown, age-related changes in expanded clonotypes were potentially confounded. As age increased, observed TCR beta diversity per million T cells dropped in a roughly linear way, and a significant reduction was already evident by age 40. There was a strong correlation between observed TCR beta diversity and the percentage of naive T cells measured by flow cytometry.

Donors were 35 to 40 systemically healthy Caucasian individuals from Russia aged about 6 to 100 years. Ten milliliters of peripheral blood were collected from each donor into EDTA-treated Vacutainer tubes. PBMCs were isolated by Ficoll-Paque density-gradient centrifugation, with at least 6.5 million obtained per sample. Trizol reagent was used to extract total RNA from PBMCs, with at least 5.5 micrograms per sample. For every donor, flow cytometry on a PBMC aliquot measured the percentage of naive CD45RAhigh/CD27high T cells. V and J are trimmed by 4 bases and 2 bases, and the gene matches miss 5 bases of the junction. The CDR3 goes from the cysteine to the phenylalanine over 13 residues. CDR3 DNA is the only sequence kept; it has 39 bases, read in frame from the first base. The germline V gene (reference sequence) provides CDR1 DFQATT and CDR2 SNEGSKA. Receptors were amplified or captured by 5' RACE. TCRdb names Illumina HiSeq 2500 as the instrument used. The second PCR ran for about 7 to 11 cycles and used a J-beta primer mix along with a sample-barcoded 5' primer. A template-switch 5' adaptor carrying 12 random nucleotides introduced a unique molecular identifier onto each TCR beta cDNA molecule. Each sample yielded at least 3 million CDR3-containing paired-end reads. All of the RNA was converted into first-strand cDNA using the Mint cDNA synthesis kit, with a TRBC-specific oligonucleotide serving as the primer. All cDNA was treated with uracil-DNA glycosylase and then went through a first 18-cycle PCR with the universal primers M1SS and BC2_uni_R. For the original study's pipeline: Normalization of each sample was performed by random selection of 1 million high-quality reads, each carrying a distinct molecular identifier. Instead of being binned into consensus sequences, reads with shared molecular identifiers were discarded. MiTCR, with a Q25 quality threshold and the strictest error-elimination algorithm, was used for CDR3 identification, clonotype clustering and error correction. A nonparametric unseen species model with Euler transformation was used to estimate lower-bound total TCR beta diversity. The public reads were quality trimmed at Q25 with fastp and then assembled into clones with MiXCR by TCRdb, keeping productive beta chains. Each entry merges the rows of one CDR3 protein and shows their most common DNA and genes. TCRdb assigned the V and J calls; the authors' analysis was not used. Within this sample are 750,000 to 1,000,000 distinct CDR3 sequences, with 25% to 35% of them counted one time only. The ten largest account for 10% to 13% of the sample.

The sample holds many counts of this clonotype. The antigen it binds to is not known. Nothing much larger sits one base from this clone, and base qualities are not available. This sample was shared with a second study, whose subject was T cells of mothers and their children. As described in the second report: Nine systemically healthy Caucasian individuals served as donors, namely three mothers together with their six children. cDNA synthesis consumed the entire amount of extracted RNA, loaded at around 1.5 ug RNA in each 15 ul reaction. In the second PCR, the M1S primer added sample barcodes and 2-4 random nucleotides. Over 10 million TCR beta CDR3 reads came from each mother, compared with around 3 million reads from each child. In both related and unrelated pairs, thymic selection shapes the output of TCR recombination in a similar way, with inherited differences having only a minor effect. Normalized repertoire overlap in related mother-child pairs was always slightly higher than in unrelated mother-child pairs, but the difference was never significant. Persistent microchimeric T cell clones were not detected, at a sensitivity of approximately 98 clones per million clonotypes. In the study, deep NGS was used to compare the TCR beta repertoires of mothers and children, and features distinguishing related mother-child pairs from unrelated individuals were sought. The mean age was roughly 44 +/- 4 years for the mothers and approximately 11 +/- 4 years for the children. After adapter ligation was performed with NEBNext reagents, the libraries were sequenced on an Illumina HiSeq 2000 with 100+100 nt paired-end reads. To prevent cross-contamination, the mother and child libraries were prepared one month apart and sequenced in separate runs. For each donor, between about 450,000 and 2,300,000 distinct TCR beta clonotypes were identified. Naive TCR beta clonotypes were estimated from low-frequency clonotypes matched to each donor's FACS-determined naive share, without sorting.

Source material: blood. The V gene is TRBV20-1 and the J gene is TRBJ2-7; TRBD1 matches 7 bases in the middle. The TCR comes from a middle-aged woman in good health. The DNA sequence is as follows: TGCAGTGCTACCCATGGACAGGCCTACGAGCAGTACTTC. Its product reads: CSATHGQAYEQYF.